This note documents a single TCR beta chain sequence. The antigen this receptor binds is unknown. No base quality information exists; no much larger clone differs at one position. In the prospective study, participants were roughly 18 to 95 years old, resided in about 25 geographic areas of the United States, and were enrolled through a virtual design. To assign participants to cohorts, the prospective study relied on clinical history that participants themselves reported in a screening survey and a study questionnaire. ImmuneRACE Cohort 3 recovered participants were defined by two consecutive negative NP/OP PCR tests, healthcare professional clearance, or symptom resolution. Each participant in the prospective study had whole blood, serum and a nasopharyngeal or oropharyngeal swab collected by mobile phlebotomists. Additional blood draws and questionnaires over an approximately two-month period could optionally be provided by prospective study participants. Prospective study blood samples were shipped either frozen or at room temperature before DNA extraction.

This entry is derived from a study of blood T cell repertoires in COVID-19 (dated by TCRdb to 2019 to 2021). For the wider study: Collaborator samples came from the United States, Italy and Spain and covered acute and convalescent phases of COVID-19. The prospective study material was composed of cDNA or gDNA derived from T cells, B-cell-depleted T cells, or PBMCs. Deeply sampled blood TCRbeta repertoires from subjects exposed to, actively infected with, or recovered from COVID-19 were included in the dataset. The repertoires were released in a freely available public database meant as a resource for research on the immune response to SARS-CoV-2. The samples were drawn from two sources: the first 160 participants of the ongoing ImmuneRACE study, and 1,000 to 1,500 subjects contributed by 6 global collaborators. A de-identified subject ID, COVID-19 status, age in years and sex were almost always included in the sample metadata. Where HLA class I and class II types were available, the types were taken from metadata supplied by the sample provider, not from assay-based typing.

The immunoSEQ Assay, a bias-controlled multiplex PCR, was used to amplify TCRbeta CDR3 regions from genomic DNA. The study's processing was this. Nucleated cell counts per sample were estimated from amplification of reference gene primers within the assay. To quantify the absolute abundance of each unique TCRbeta CDR3 rearrangement, sequence reads were collapsed and filtered. For each sample, productive Simpson clonality was calculated as the square root of Simpson's diversity index over productive rearrangements. Held by TCRdb, this immuneACCESS table contains in-frame sequences only and omits some clones. Under half of the omission traces to an unresolved V gene where checked; the cause of the rest is unknown. That table furnishes V, J and clone size, whereas the DNA furnished D and trimming. The sample has approximately 180,000 clones on record, 65% to 90% of them singletons. The top ten hold approximately 14% of the sample.

In the germline V gene, CDR1 corresponds to MNHEY and CDR2 to SVGAGI. Taken from cysteine to phenylalanine, the CDR3 has 14 residues. Of the read, only the CDR3 DNA is kept; its 42 bases are in frame from base 1. V gives up 5 bases and J gives up 8 bases, and the segment between their germline ends measures 18 bases. Study-wide conclusions, independent of this receptor: The amount of clinical and demographic metadata varied by source and participant and was provided uncurated.

The sample consisted of PBMCs or T cells enriched from blood (not recorded which). The origin of this receptor is a man over 45 who had recovered from COVID-19. This chain joins TRBV6-5 to TRBJ1-2; the D gene assignment is ambiguous. This receptor carries the CDR3 CASSLSRNLYGYTF. The DNA sequence is as follows: TGTGCCAGCAGTCTATCCAGGAACCTCTACGGCTACACCTTC.